Listed here is a single T cell receptor (beta chain). Its antigen is unknown. The data originate from a study of cytomegalovirus exposure and HLA in healthy donors. The V gene's germline CDR1 is SGHTA and CDR2 FQGNSA. Between the trimmed V and J ends, which lost 1 base and 1 base, there was a span of 11 bases. CDR3 length: 15 amino acids. The primer mix had 60 Vbeta and 13 Jbeta primers. Profiled with immunoSEQ multiplex PCR; TCRdb holds only in-frame clones, not every one. The sample lists 150,000 to 160,000 clones; 70% to 90% were seen once. Broader study findings: Cytomegalovirus-associated TCR beta chains were listed, numbering 150 to 200.

This TCR came from a woman under 30 in good health and CMV-seronegative. The specimen was PBMCs. V usage is TRBV7-2 and J usage is TRBJ2-7, with D perhaps matching TRBD1 (6 bases). The CDR3 DNA reads TGTGCCAGCAGCTTAGTCCCGGGGACATCCTACGAGCAGTACTTC. Its translation: CASSLVPGTSYEQYF.